Listed here is a single T cell receptor (beta chain). Its antigen is as yet unknown. This sample stems from a study of monozygotic twins with inflammatory bowel disease. Findings of the study overall: IBD patients displayed reduced TCRbeta diversity (inverse Simpson) when set against healthy co-twins. Other individuals had fewer clonotypes in common with IBD patients than with healthy twins, especially with disease activity.

CDR1 and CDR2 from the germline V gene are SGHTA and FQGNSA. This CDR3 is 16 amino acids long. During cDNA synthesis, UMIs that each contained a 6-nucleotide sample barcode were added by means of template switching. TCRalpha and TCRbeta cDNA underwent two nested PCRs of about 17 and 10 cycles. For each CDR3 protein, TCRdb gives one entry from its re-call of the 5' RACE reads, without DNA. In all, the sample yields approximately 400,000 distinct CDR3 sequences. The J gene is TRBJ2-1, the V gene TRBV7-2; no DNA is available, so the TRBD2 call from TCRdb remains unchecked. This sequence was found in a human donor with ulcerative colitis or Crohn's disease, or a healthy co-twin of an affected twin (not recorded which). The sequencing input was blood. CDR3 amino acids: CASSFTGGLISGEQFF.